The entry that follows covers one TCR beta chain sequence. Antigen specificity is unknown. A multiplex PCR was run with 60 Vbeta primers and 13 Jbeta primers. The data were produced by immunoSEQ multiplex PCR, yet TCRdb's version contains in-frame clones alone and is incomplete. This sample has roughly 130,000 clones, with 80% found just once. The data were taken from a study of cytomegalovirus exposure and HLA in healthy donors. Findings of the study overall: An analysis done earlier found most TCR beta V segments productive about 90% or about 30% of the time. An Asian-associated ancestry cluster reportedly showed fewer N-insertions than the approximately 670-donor mean in a later analysis. Clonal expansion was found to be greater in HLA-associated TCR beta chains than in equally common others in a later analysis. As was reported, the HLA-A and HLA-B alleles of most subjects were accurately predicted from TCR beta sequences.

The clonotype was recovered from a man aged 30 to 39 in good health and CMV-seronegative. The specimen sequenced was PBMCs.

The CDR3 here is CASSSQGQGLWGEAFF. Here the CDR3 DNA reads TGTGCCAGCAGTTCCCAGGGACAGGGTCTTTGGGGTGAAGCTTTCTTT. The J gene is TRBJ1-1, the V gene TRBV27; 9 positions agree with TRBD1. V shed 4 bases and J 7 bases; nucleotides not matched to a gene: 13. Germline CDR1 is MNHEY and CDR2 is SMNVEV (reference sequence). The CDR3 contains 16 residues.